A selection of T cell receptor beta chains follows, all from one sample in a study of B cell selection in AIRE deficiency. Using immunoSEQ multiplex PCR, the repertoire was profiled, and TCRdb retains in-frame clones only, with some absent. This repertoire shows under 3,500 clones, around 76% found once; its top ten account for 3% to 4%. The specimen sequenced was Tregs sorted from PBMCs. These receptors all come from a human donor with AIRE deficiency. CDR3s include the opening cysteine and the closing phenylalanine or tryptophan. D genes are given only for firm matches. Size tells how often a clone was seen (once, few, many) or the class of an expanded clone, and some rows leave it out.

v_call,d_call,clone_size,j_call,cdr3_length,cdr3_nt,cdr3_aa
TRBV9,NA,NA,TRBJ1-2,13,TGTGCCAGCAGCGTAGAGCCAGGGTATGGCTACACCTTC,CASSVEPGYGYTF
TRBV10-3,NA,few,TRBJ2-7,14,TGTGCCATCAGTGAGTCAAAAAGCTCCTACGAGCAGTACTTC,CAISESKSSYEQYF
TRBV5-1,NA,once,TRBJ2-5,14,TGCGCCAGCAGCCGAGGACTTCTCCAAGAGACCCAGTACTTC,CASSRGLLQETQYF
TRBV5-4,TRBD2,NA,TRBJ2-3,16,TGTGCCAGCAGCTTAGGGGGACTAGCGGGCGGGGATACGCAGTATTTT,CASSLGGLAGGDTQYF
TRBV7-2,TRBD2,NA,TRBJ2-3,16,TGTGCCAGCAGCTTTTACCGGACTAGCGGCACAGATACGCAGTATTTT,CASSFYRTSGTDTQYF
TRBV5-4,TRBD1,NA,TRBJ1-1,14,TGTGCCAGCAGAGGAACAGGGGTGAACACTGAAGCTTTCTTT,CASRGTGVNTEAFF
TRBV7-6,TRBD1,NA,TRBJ2-7,15,TGTGCCAGCAGCTTAGCCGGGACAGGGGACTACGAGCAGTACTTC,CASSLAGTGDYEQYF
TRBV29-1,NA,NA,TRBJ2-3,13,TGCAGCGTGGAAGGGGGGGCGGTGGATACGCAGTATTTT,CSVEGGAVDTQYF
TRBV28,NA,NA,TRBJ1-2,13,TGTGCCAGCACCTCGAGGGGGGTGGATGGCTACACCTTC,CASTSRGVDGYTF
TRBV28,NA,NA,TRBJ2-1,13,TGTGCCAGCAGTCCTCAGAGCTACAATGAGCAGTTCTTC,CASSPQSYNEQFF
TRBV5-6,NA,NA,TRBJ1-2,14,TGTGCCAGCAGCTTGGGGTCAGCTAACTATGGCTACACCTTC,CASSLGSANYGYTF
TRBV5-4,NA,NA,TRBJ2-5,13,TGTGCCAGCACCTGGACGGAGCAAGAGACCCAGTACTTC,CASTWTEQETQYF
TRBV18,NA,NA,TRBJ1-2,12,TGTGCCAGCTCACCACATAACTATGGCTACACCTTC,CASSPHNYGYTF
TRBV5-4,NA,NA,TRBJ2-3,15,TGTGCCAGCAGCCCCGGGGCTAGCGGCACAGATACGCAGTATTTT,CASSPGASGTDTQYF
TRBV5-1,NA,NA,TRBJ2-2,15,TGCGCCAGCAGCTTGGCAGTAGGGAACACCGGGGAGCTGTTTTTT,CASSLAVGNTGELFF
TRBV6-5,NA,NA,TRBJ1-2,14,TGTGCCAGCAGCCGCCGGGTCGAGAACTATGGCTACACCTTC,CASSRRVENYGYTF
TRBV28,NA,NA,TRBJ1-1,14,TGTGCCAGCAGGCCCCAGGGAGGCTACACTGAAGCTTTCTTT,CASRPQGGYTEAFF
TRBV6-1,NA,NA,TRBJ2-7,14,TGTGCCAGCAGTGAAAGGACCGCCTTTTACGAGCAGTACTTC,CASSERTAFYEQYF
TRBV5-1,NA,NA,TRBJ2-1,15,TGCGCCAGCAGCTTGGCCGCGGGGTCCTACAATGAGCAGTTCTTC,CASSLAAGSYNEQFF
TRBV18,NA,once,TRBJ2-5,15,TGTGCCAGCTCACCAACGCAAGTCCCCGGGGAGACCCAGTACTTC,CASSPTQVPGETQYF
TRBV4-2,NA,once,TRBJ2-3,16,TGTGCCAGCAGCCCGCGTGGGGACGCAAGCGCAGATACGCAGTATTTT,CASSPRGDASADTQYF
TRBV2,NA,NA,TRBJ2-7,11,TGTGCCAGCAGACAGTACTACGAGCAGTACTTC,CASRQYYEQYF
TRBV5-1,NA,NA,TRBJ2-7,13,TGCGCCAGCAGCTTGGTTACAGACTACGAGCAGTACTTC,CASSLVTDYEQYF